These 25 T cell receptor beta chains originate from one sample sequenced in a study of blood T cell repertoires in COVID-19. Profiled with immunoSEQ multiplex PCR; TCRdb holds only in-frame clones, not every one. This sample has under 250,000 clones, with approximately 80% found just once. Material: peripheral blood. The receptors derive from a man younger than 40 who had recovered from COVID-19.

The CDR3 region has the DNA TGTGCCAGCAGCTCTACATATCAGGGGTATGGCTACACCTTC. Protein product: CASSSTYQGYGYTF. The chain links TRBV7-2 to TRBJ1-2; maybe TRBD1 (6 bases). There are 14 residues in the CDR3. The ends were cut back, 4 bases at V and 5 bases at J, with 14 bases in the middle. The V gene's germline CDR1 is SGHTA and CDR2 FQGNSA.

Only one count was recorded for this clone. This sequence joins TRBV10-3 and TRBJ1-1; D is unclear. The V and J ends lost 0 bases and 1 base respectively, with 15 bases between them. Germline lookup yields CDR1 ENHRY and CDR2 SYGVKD. The CDR3 loop spans 17 amino acids. The CDR3 spells CAISESPGSGKNTEAFF. DNA of the CDR3: TGTGCCATCAGTGAGTCGCCGGGATCCGGGAAGAACACTGAAGCTTTCTTT.

The V call is TRBV24-1, the J call TRBJ2-3, with D unclear. CDR3 length: 15 amino acids. V lost 3 bases and J 0 bases, leaving 9 bases between the germline ends. CDR1 KGHDR and CDR2 SFDVKD come from the germline V gene. CDR3 amino acids: CATSDALSSTDTQYF. CDR3 coding DNA: TGTGCCACCAGTGATGCCCTATCTAGCACAGATACGCAGTATTTT.

This chain joins TRBV27 and TRBJ1-6; possible D gene TRBD1, 5 bases. The length of the CDR3 is 13 residues. V lost 5 bases and J 9 bases, leaving 11 bases between the germline ends. Germline CDR1 and CDR2: MNHEY and SMNVEV (reference sequence). DNA of the CDR3: TGTGCCAGCAGTAACAGGTATTCTTCACCCCTCCACTTT. Residues: CASSNRYSSPLHF.

This chain joins TRBV5-1 and TRBJ2-7, with D possibly matching TRBD2 (7 bases). Germline CDR1 SGHRS, CDR2 YFSETQ. The CDR3 is 14 amino acids. V was cut by 4 bases and J by 7 bases, with 18 bases left in between. CDR3 sequence (DNA): TGCGCCAGCAGCCCTCCTGGGGGGGCAGGAGAGCAGTACTTC. Translation gives CASSPPGGAGEQYF. The variable domain in full, with the rest retrieved from reference TRBV5-1 and TRBJ2-7, is KAGVTQTPRYLIKTRGQQVTLSCSPISGHRSVSWYQQTPGQGLQFLFEYFSETQRNKGNFPGRFSGRQFSNSRSEMNVSTLELGDSALYLCASSPPGGAGEQYFGPGTRLTVT.

The gene calls are TRBV13 and TRBJ1-3; a possible D gene is TRBD1 (6 bases). CDR3 length: 13 amino acids. V shed 6 bases and J shed 5 bases, with 11 bases lying between them. The germline V gene encodes CDR1 PRHDT and CDR2 FYEKMQ (reference sequence). CDR3 nucleotide sequence: TGTGCCAGCAGGCCGGGACAACGAAACACCATATATTTT. It encodes CASRPGQRNTIYF.

The CDR3 region has the DNA TGTGCCAGCAGCCCTATAGCGGGCCTCAACAATGAGCAGTTCTTC. Translation: CASSPIAGLNNEQFF. The rearrangement joins TRBV5-4 to TRBJ2-1, with 7 bases identical to TRBD2. The CDR3 is 15 residues long. The ends lost 4 bases at V and 5 bases at J; junction bases unmatched: 9. From germline, CDR1 is SGHNT and CDR2 YYREEE (reference sequence).

This clone was recorded only once. The rearrangement uses TRBV21-1 and TRBJ2-7; the table's D gene call, TRBD1, was not cross checked with the DNA. TRBV21-1 is flagged as a pseudogene. CDR3 length: 14 amino acids. This CDR3 reads CASSKAGHRYEQYF. For the CDR3, the DNA is TGTGCCAGCAGCAAAGCGGGACACCGATACGAGCAGTACTTC.

The J gene is TRBJ1-2, the V gene TRBV18; D is uncertain. The length of the CDR3 is 11 residues. CDR1 and CDR2 from the germline V gene are KGHSH and LQKENI. Trimming removed 6 bases at V and 1 base at J, with 3 bases between. DNA of the CDR3: TGTGCCAGCTCGTATAACTATGGCTACACCTTC. Translating it yields CASSYNYGYTF.

The chain employs TRBV27 and TRBJ2-1; no definite D call. The germline V gene has CDR1 MNHEY and CDR2 SMNVEV (reference sequence). V dropped 5 bases and J dropped 0 bases, with 11 bases sitting between them. The CDR3 runs to 15 residues. CDR3: CASSVTLSSYNEQFF. CDR3 DNA: TGTGCCAGCAGTGTAACCTTGAGCTCCTACAATGAGCAGTTCTTC.

V usage is TRBV2 and J usage is TRBJ2-3; 7 bases match TRBD2. The germline CDR1 and CDR2 sequences are SNHLY and FYNNEI. The CDR3 sequence is 17 residues long. Trimming at V came to 6 bases and at J to 4 bases, leaving 16 bases not matched to a gene. CDR3 DNA: TGTGCCAGCAGGCCCTCCTTTGACAGCGGGGCCCCAGATACGCAGTATTTT. Translating it yields CASRPSFDSGAPDTQYF. Filled out from reference TRBV2 and TRBJ2-3, the complete variable domain reads EPEVTQTPSHQVTQMGQEVILRCVPISNHLYFYWYRQILGQKVEFLVSFYNNEISEKSEIFDDQFSVERPDGSNFTLKIRSTKLEDSAMYFCASRPSFDSGAPDTQYFGPGTRLTVL.

The V gene is TRBV11-2, the J gene TRBJ2-4; possible D gene TRBD1, 6 bases. V was trimmed by 4 bases and J by 0 bases, leaving 10 bases between them. Germline V lookup: CDR1 SGHAT, CDR2 FQNNGV. This CDR3 spans 15 amino acids. The CDR3 nucleotides are TGTGCCAGCAGCTCTATACAGGGAGCCAAAAACATTCAGTACTTC. This sequence encodes CASSSIQGAKNIQYF.

The gene calls are TRBV27 and TRBJ2-5; D perhaps matches TRBD2 (6 bases). The CDR3 is made up of 14 amino acids. V was clipped by 2 bases and J by 5 bases, with 12 bases between them. From germline, CDR1 is MNHEY and CDR2 SMNVEV (reference sequence). The CDR3 sequence: CASSLVGGDETQYF. DNA for the CDR3: TGTGCCAGCAGTTTAGTGGGGGGTGATGAGACCCAGTACTTC.

V gene TRBV24-1 combines with J gene TRBJ2-1; D unresolved. CDR3 length: 13 amino acids. CDR1 is KGHDR and CDR2 is SFDVKD in the germline V gene. V lost 5 bases, J lost 4 bases, and 8 bases lay in between. The CDR3, as DNA: TGTGCCACCAGTGCCCAGGCGTACAATGAGCAGTTCTTC. It codes for CATSAQAYNEQFF.

This rearrangement joins TRBV11-1 to TRBJ2-3, with D possibly TRBD1 on 7 matching bases. Per the germline V gene, CDR1 is SGHAT and CDR2 is FQDESV (reference sequence). Deletions cut 5 bases from V and 4 bases from J, with 13 bases between. There are 14 residues in the CDR3. This chain's CDR3 is CASSEQGGSDTQYF. CDR3 nucleotide sequence: TGTGCCAGCAGCGAGCAGGGGGGTTCAGATACGCAGTATTTT.

This clone showed up just once. The chain joins TRBV2 to TRBJ2-3, with D unclear. The CDR3 totals 13 residues. Trimming removed 6 bases at V and 2 bases at J, with 9 bases between. Per germline, CDR1 SNHLY and CDR2 FYNNEI. In DNA, the CDR3 is TGTGCCAGCAGAATCAAATTCACAGATACGCAGTATTTT. Its translation is CASRIKFTDTQYF.

The DNA of the CDR3 is TGTGCCAGCACTCACCGTCGGTCTATCCATAACCGGGAGACCCAGTACTTC. This sequence encodes CASTHRRSIHNRETQYF. This chain connects TRBV7-3 to TRBJ2-5, with D uncertain. The CDR3 loop spans 17 amino acids. Per germline, CDR1 SGHTA and CDR2 FQGTGA. V lost 7 bases to trimming and J lost 5 bases, with 26 bases between them.

This clone was detected only a few times. V gene TRBV11-3 combines with J gene TRBJ1-1; D is unclear. Germline V lookup: CDR1 SGHNT, CDR2 YENEEA. The V and J ends lost 1 base and 5 bases respectively, with 8 bases between them. The CDR3 has 13 amino acids. The CDR3 sequence is CASSLVSGTEAFF. In DNA form, the CDR3 reads TGTGCCAGCAGCTTAGTGTCGGGGACTGAAGCTTTCTTT.

The chain couples TRBV19 to TRBJ1-1; D may be TRBD1 (6 bases). This CDR3 comprises 14 residues. The V gene's germline CDR1 is LNHDA and CDR2 SQIVND (reference sequence). V was cut by 1 base and J by 6 bases, with 12 bases left in between. The CDR3 DNA sequence: TGTGCCAGTAGTATAGTGTATGGGGGCTCTGAAGCTTTCTTT. Translating it yields CASSIVYGGSEAFF. Variable domain in full (rest from reference TRBV19 and TRBJ1-1): DGGITQSPKYLFRKEGQNVTLSCEQNLNHDAMYWYRQDPGQGLRLIYYSQIVNDFQKGDIAEGYSVSREKKESFPLTVTSAQKNPTAFYLCASSIVYGGSEAFFGQGTRLTVV.

This chain links TRBV19 with TRBJ2-5; TRBD1 is a possible D gene (7 bases). The CDR3 is made up of 14 amino acids. CDR1 is LNHDA and CDR2 is SQIVND in the germline V gene (reference sequence). Trimming took off 9 bases at V and 2 bases at J, with 16 bases between the two ends. The CDR3 loop reads CASRGEGGQETQYF. CDR3 in DNA: TGTGCCAGCAGGGGGGAAGGGGGACAAGAGACCCAGTACTTC.

V is TRBV5-1 and J is TRBJ2-2; the D gene is possibly TRBD2 (6 bases). Trimming cost V 1 base and J 9 bases, with 16 bases left between them. CDR1 is SGHRS, CDR2 YFSETQ, per germline. The CDR3 totals 15 residues. The CDR3 loop is CASSLMWGEARELFF. Here the CDR3 DNA reads TGCGCCAGCAGCTTGATGTGGGGGGAAGCACGGGAGCTGTTTTTT. The complete variable domain, with remaining parts taken from reference TRBV5-1 and TRBJ2-2, reads KAGVTQTPRYLIKTRGQQVTLSCSPISGHRSVSWYQQTPGQGLQFLFEYFSETQRNKGNFPGRFSGRQFSNSRSEMNVSTLELGDSALYLCASSLMWGEARELFFGEGSRLTVL.

The chain recombines TRBV9 with TRBJ2-3, with TRBD2 matching over 9 bases. This CDR3 spans 16 amino acids. The ends lost 4 bases at V and 4 bases at J; junction bases unmatched: 10. Germline V lookup: CDR1 SGDLS, CDR2 YYNGEE. The CDR3: CASSSGLAGAADTQYF. In DNA, the CDR3 is TGTGCCAGCAGCTCGGGTTTAGCGGGGGCAGCAGATACGCAGTATTTT.

The table lists this clone with a count of one. V and J are TRBV5-1 and TRBJ1-2, with D unresolved. Germline V gene sequence: CDR1 SGHRS, CDR2 YFSETQ. The CDR3 sequence is 14 residues long. Trimming removed 4 bases at V and 8 bases at J, with 18 bases between. The CDR3 DNA follows: TGCGCCAGCAGCGCAGTCCACGAGGGTCCAGGCTACACCTTC. Its protein product is CASSAVHEGPGYTF.

This rearrangement joins TRBV11-3 to TRBJ2-1; 9 bases fit TRBD2. Unmatched junction bases numbered 2, after V lost 3 bases and J lost 2 bases. CDR1 and CDR2 from the germline V gene are SGHNT and YENEEA. This CDR3 has 15 amino acids. In DNA, the CDR3 is TGTGCCAGCAGCTTTAGCGGGGGAACCTACAATGAGCAGTTCTTC. It specifies CASSFSGGTYNEQFF. Together with reference TRBV11-3 and TRBJ2-1, the CDR3 gives the full variable domain: EAGVVQSPRYKIIEKKQPVAFWCNPISGHNTLYWYLQNLGQGPELLIRYENEEAVDDSQLPKDRFSAERLKGVDSTLKIQPAELGDSAVYLCASSFSGGTYNEQFFGPGTRLTVL.

A few counts support this clone. This chain joins TRBV5-4 and TRBJ1-1; D uncertain. The CDR3 consists of 13 residues. Germline CDR1 is SGHNT and CDR2 is YYREEE (reference sequence). V lost 4 bases and J 2 bases, leaving 9 bases between the germline ends. CDR3 sequence: CASSRSENTEAFF. CDR3 nucleotide sequence: TGTGCCAGCAGCCGATCAGAAAACACTGAAGCTTTCTTT.